A selection of T cell receptor beta chains follows, all from one sample in a study of PD-1 blockade in classical Hodgkin lymphoma. Assay used: immunoSEQ multiplex PCR; TCRdb lists only in-frame clones, some missing. The repertoire consists of 20,000 to 25,000 clones, with over 60% occurring once and the leading ten covering 17%. The sequencing here drew on peripheral blood mononuclear cells (PBMCs), taken before the second cycle of nivolumab. These TCRs come from a human donor with classical Hodgkin lymphoma. The CDR3 runs from the conserved cysteine through the conserved F or W. A D gene is named only where the DNA matches it firmly. Size tells how often a clone was seen (once, few, many) or the class of an expanded clone, and some rows leave it out.

clone_size j_call v_call d_call cdr3_nt cdr3_aa
- TRBJ2-1 TRBV4-1 TRBD2 TGCGCCAGCAGCCGCCCCCTAGCGGGTGAGCAGTTCTTC CASSRPLAGEQFF
- TRBJ2-2 TRBV5-1 TRBD2 TGCGCCAGCAGCCTCGGGCGGGAGGCCGCGAACACCGGGGAGCTGTTTTTT CASSLGREAANTGELFF
- TRBJ2-7 TRBV2 TRBD2 TGTGCCAGCAGCGTGGGACTAGCATACGAGCAGTACTTC CASSVGLAYEQYF
- TRBJ1-2 TRBV10-3 TRBD1 TGTGCCATCACTGGGGACAGCTCAAACTATGGCTACACCTTC CAITGDSSNYGYTF
- TRBJ2-3 TRBV25-1 TRBD2 TGTGCCAGCAATTCACAGCGGGAGGGCCGTGGAGATACGCAGTATTTT CASNSQREGRGDTQYF
- TRBJ2-7 TRBV29-1 TRBD2 TGCAGCGTGGCTAGCGGGAGTCTTAGCGAGCAGTACTTC CSVASGSLSEQYF
- TRBJ1-5 TRBV6-1 - TGTGCCAGCAGCCTCACATGGGATCAGCCCCAGCATTTT CASSLTWDQPQHF
once TRBJ1-3 TRBV7-2 TRBD1 TGTGCCAGCAGCTTAACCGGGACAGGGAATGGAAACACCATATATTTT CASSLTGTGNGNTIYF
- TRBJ2-7 TRBV28 - TGTGCCAGCAGTTTAATACAGGGTAACGAGCAGTACTTC CASSLIQGNEQYF
- TRBJ1-3 TRBV6-5 - TGTGCCAGCAGTCTTACAAGGACGGGTGGAAACACCATATATTTT CASSLTRTGGNTIYF
once TRBJ1-1 TRBV6-1 - TGTGCCAGCAGTGAGTCCGGGCCCATCACTGAAGCTTTCTTT CASSESGPITEAFF
- TRBJ2-1 TRBV7-2 TRBD2 TGTGCCAGCAGCTTCCTAGCGGGAGTTTCCAATGAGCAGTTCTTC CASSFLAGVSNEQFF
- TRBJ2-1 TRBV9 TRBD2 TGTGCCAGCAGCGTAGTTACGGGACTAGCGGGAGTAGGATCCTACAATGAGCAGTTCTTC CASSVVTGLAGVGSYNEQFF
- TRBJ2-1 TRBV5-4 - TGTGCCGACCACTCCCTGCTGGACAATGAGCAGTTCTTC CADHSLLDNEQFF
- TRBJ1-1 TRBV19 - TGTGCCAGTAGTATAAGAGGCAGTTACATGAACACTGAAGCTTTCTTT CASSIRGSYMNTEAFF
- TRBJ1-5 TRBV6-1 - TGTGCCAGCAGGCAGGGGATCGATCAGCCCCAGCATTTT CASRQGIDQPQHF
- TRBJ2-7 TRBV19 TRBD1 TGTGCCAGTAGTGGACCCCCGGGACAGGTCTTATGGGAGCAGTACTTC CASSGPPGQVLWEQYF
- TRBJ2-5 TRBV15 TRBD1 TGTGCCACCAGTCGAAGGGGGCGAGAGACCCAGTACTTC CATSRRGRETQYF
- TRBJ1-2 TRBV5-1 TRBD1 TGCGCCAGCAGCCCAAACAGGGGGCGCGATACTAACTATGGCTACACCTTC CASSPNRGRDTNYGYTF
- TRBJ1-5 TRBV23-1 - TGCGCCGGTCGGTGTCAGCCCCAGCATTTT CAGRCQPQHF
once TRBJ2-6 TRBV18 - TGTGCCAGCTCACTGGGAGGTTCTGGGGCCAACGTCCTGACTTTC CASSLGGSGANVLTF
few TRBJ2-7 TRBV6-5 - TGTGCCAGCAGTTACCCACCCGGGGGCCAGTCCGAGCAGTACTTC CASSYPPGGQSEQYF
- TRBJ2-1 TRBV10-3 - TGTGCCATCAGTGAGTCCGAGGGAGACCTTGGGAAGCAGTTCTTC CAISESEGDLGKQFF
- TRBJ2-7 TRBV6-1 - TGTGCCAGCAGGGAGCGGGTTACCTACGAGCAGTACTTC CASRERVTYEQYF
- TRBJ1-1 TRBV21-1 - TGTGCCAGCAGCAAAGGGACAGGAATGAACACTGAAGCTTTCTTT CASSKGTGMNTEAFF
- TRBJ2-2 TRBV19 TRBD2 TGTGCCAGTAGTCGGACTAGAAACACCGGGGAGCTGTTTTTT CASSRTRNTGELFF
- TRBJ2-7 TRBV6-5 - TGTGCCAGCAGGCGAGGGGGGGGCGAGCAGTACTTC CASRRGGGEQYF